These 3 T cell receptor beta chains share one sample of origin, sequenced in a study of immune evolution from preneoplasia to lung adenocarcinoma. Using immunoSEQ multiplex PCR, the repertoire was profiled, and TCRdb retains in-frame clones only, with some absent. The data contain some 9,900 clones, roughly 74% of them seen just once; the ten biggest clones take up around 5%. The source material was FFPE minimally invasive lung adenocarcinoma tissue. These receptor sequences come from a person aged 70 to 79 with lung adenocarcinoma.

V usage is TRBV18 and J usage is TRBJ2-3; TRBD1 might be the D (7 bases). Trimming removed 5 bases from V and 9 bases from J, with 9 bases in between. The CDR3 length is 11 residues. Looked up from germline, CDR1 is KGHSH and CDR2 is LQKENI. The CDR3 region is CASSAGGTQYF. CDR3 sequence (DNA): TGTGCCAGCTCAGCAGGGGGGACGCAGTATTTT.

The chain recombines TRBV10-2 with TRBJ2-1; TRBD2 aligns across 10 bases. The length of the CDR3 is 13 residues. Germline CDR1 and CDR2: WSHSY and SAAADI. Losses at the gene ends were 10 bases for V and 12 bases for J; bases not matched to a gene: 12. The DNA for the CDR3 is TGCGCCACCAACGCGAACGTAGCGGGAGGGCAGTTCTTC. Translating gives CATNANVAGGQFF.

The chain employs TRBV12-5 and TRBJ2-7; 7 bases are a match to TRBD1. The germline V gene encodes CDR1 LGHNT and CDR2 FRNRAP. CDR3 length equals 15 residues. V trimming: 2 bases; J trimming: 3 bases; junction bases outside the gene matches: 7. The CDR3 reads CASGLLLGQNYEQYF. CDR3 bases: TGTGCTAGTGGTTTGTTGCTGGGACAGAACTACGAGCAGTACTTC.